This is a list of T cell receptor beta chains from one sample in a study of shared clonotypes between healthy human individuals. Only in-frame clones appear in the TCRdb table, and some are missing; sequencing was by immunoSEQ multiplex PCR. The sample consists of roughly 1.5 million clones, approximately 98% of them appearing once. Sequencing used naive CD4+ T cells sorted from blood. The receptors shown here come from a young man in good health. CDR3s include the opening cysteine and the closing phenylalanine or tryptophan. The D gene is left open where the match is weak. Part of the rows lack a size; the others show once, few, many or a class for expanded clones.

CDR3nt: TGTGCCAGTAGCGGGACCGGTAGCTACGAGCAGTACTTC
CDR3aa: CASSGTGSYEQYF
v_gene: TRBV19
j_gene: TRBJ2-7
abundance: .
d_gene: .

CDR3nt: TGTGCCAGCAGCAATATAGAGCAGTACTTC
CDR3aa: CASSNIEQYF
v_gene: TRBV2
j_gene: TRBJ2-7
abundance: .
d_gene: .

CDR3nt: TGTGCCAGCAGTTCCGGGACTCGAGAAGCTTTCTTT
CDR3aa: CASSSGTREAFF
v_gene: TRBV28
j_gene: TRBJ1-1
abundance: .
d_gene: .

CDR3nt: TGCGCCAGCAGCTTGGCGCAAGGAGCTGGAAACACCATATATTTT
CDR3aa: CASSLAQGAGNTIYF
v_gene: TRBV5-1
j_gene: TRBJ1-3
abundance: once
d_gene: .

CDR3nt: TGTGCCAGCAGTCTCTCTGTCGGGAGTCTGTACTTC
CDR3aa: CASSLSVGSLYF
v_gene: TRBV28
j_gene: TRBJ2-7
abundance: .
d_gene: .

CDR3nt: TGTGCCAGCAGCCCCAGGGGGGATAATCAGCCCCAGCATTTT
CDR3aa: CASSPRGDNQPQHF
v_gene: TRBV7-9
j_gene: TRBJ1-5
abundance: .
d_gene: TRBD1

CDR3nt: TGTGCCAGCAGCTCTTGGACAGGGGTCAACGAGCAGTACTTC
CDR3aa: CASSSWTGVNEQYF
v_gene: TRBV7-8
j_gene: TRBJ2-7
abundance: .
d_gene: TRBD1

CDR3nt: TGTGCCAGCAGCCAAGATCAACCGAGATGGGAGACCCAGTACTTC
CDR3aa: CASSQDQPRWETQYF
v_gene: TRBV14
j_gene: TRBJ2-5
abundance: .
d_gene: .

CDR3nt: TGTGCCAGTAGTATCCGTCTAGCGGAGAACTACGAGCAGTACTTC
CDR3aa: CASSIRLAENYEQYF
v_gene: TRBV19
j_gene: TRBJ2-7
abundance: once
d_gene: TRBD2

CDR3nt: TGTGCCAGCAGCGTCGGGACTAGCGGACAAGAGACCCAGTACTTC
CDR3aa: CASSVGTSGQETQYF
v_gene: TRBV9
j_gene: TRBJ2-5
abundance: .
d_gene: TRBD2

CDR3nt: TGCAGCGTTGGGGGCGCAGATACGCAGTATTTT
CDR3aa: CSVGGADTQYF
v_gene: TRBV29-1
j_gene: TRBJ2-3
abundance: .
d_gene: .

CDR3nt: TGTGCCAGCAGTGCTAGGGGACAGGGCGGCACTGAAGCTTTCTTT
CDR3aa: CASSARGQGGTEAFF
v_gene: TRBV6-5
j_gene: TRBJ1-1
abundance: .
d_gene: TRBD1

CDR3nt: TGCGCCAGCAGCACGCCCCGCCGGGAAAACACCGGGGAGCTGTTTTTT
CDR3aa: CASSTPRRENTGELFF
v_gene: TRBV5-1
j_gene: TRBJ2-2
abundance: .
d_gene: .

CDR3nt: TGTGCCAGCAGCCCAACCCGACAGGGGTTGAGTGAAAAACTGTTTTTT
CDR3aa: CASSPTRQGLSEKLFF
v_gene: TRBV7-9
j_gene: TRBJ1-4
abundance: .
d_gene: TRBD1

CDR3nt: TGCGCCAGCAGTAGGAAGGACGGGACTAATGAAAAACTGTTTTTT
CDR3aa: CASSRKDGTNEKLFF
v_gene: TRBV5-1
j_gene: TRBJ1-4
abundance: .
d_gene: .

CDR3nt: TGCGCCAGCAGCTTGGGTACACGCCAAGAGACCCAGTACTTC
CDR3aa: CASSLGTRQETQYF
v_gene: TRBV5-1
j_gene: TRBJ2-5
abundance: .
d_gene: .

CDR3nt: TGTGCCAGTAGTATAGTCGCGGGAGGGCCGGTGAATGAGCAGTTCTTC
CDR3aa: CASSIVAGGPVNEQFF
v_gene: TRBV19
j_gene: TRBJ2-1
abundance: .
d_gene: TRBD2

CDR3nt: TGTGCCAGCAGTTTGGGGAGTACCGAGCAGTACTTC
CDR3aa: CASSLGSTEQYF
v_gene: TRBV6-5
j_gene: TRBJ2-7
abundance: .
d_gene: .

CDR3nt: TGTGCCAGCAGCTTACCTAGCGGGAGGGCCAGAGTTACCGGGGAGCTGTTTTTT
CDR3aa: CASSLPSGRARVTGELFF
v_gene: TRBV7-9
j_gene: TRBJ2-2
abundance: .
d_gene: TRBD2

CDR3nt: TGCGCCAGCAGCTCGGGACTAGCGGGAGCAACTTCAAACTACGAGCAGTACTTC
CDR3aa: CASSSGLAGATSNYEQYF
v_gene: TRBV5-1
j_gene: TRBJ2-7
abundance: .
d_gene: TRBD2

CDR3nt: TGTGCCATCAGTGTCAGCTCCTACAATGAGCAGTTCTTC
CDR3aa: CAISVSSYNEQFF
v_gene: TRBV10-3
j_gene: TRBJ2-1
abundance: .
d_gene: .

CDR3nt: TGTGCCAGCCGGGGACTAGCGGTCCACGAGCAGTACTTC
CDR3aa: CASRGLAVHEQYF
v_gene: TRBV6-5
j_gene: TRBJ2-7
abundance: .
d_gene: TRBD2

CDR3nt: TGTGCCAGCAGCTGGGAGAACCAAGAGACCCAGTACTTC
CDR3aa: CASSWENQETQYF
v_gene: TRBV5-4
j_gene: TRBJ2-5
abundance: once
d_gene: .